The T cell receptor (beta chain) described here comes from a study of blood T cells in healthy people across ages. Study-wide results and caveats: The study found TCR beta diversity correlated strongly with naive T cell percentage. Per million T cells, TCR beta diversity dropped roughly linearly as age increased. Underestimates were what the diversity estimates from one million T cells were considered to be. Both naive CD4+ cell counts and diversity were greater in long-lived donors than in aged donors.

Per the germline V gene, CDR1 is MNHEY and CDR2 is SMNVEV (reference sequence). Trimming removed 0 bases from V and 1 base from J, with 12 bases in between. This CDR3 is 16 amino acids long. Combining a sample-barcoded 5' primer with a J-beta primer mix, a second PCR ran for roughly 6 to 11 cycles. TCRdb re-analysed the 5' RACE reads in MiXCR, keeping a single row per CDR3 protein. The sample includes 1.5 million to 2 million distinct CDR3 sequences, more than 35% of them seen just once. With respect to this clonotype: What it recognizes is unknown.

This receptor was identified in a human donor in good health. The sequencing input was blood. This chain uses TRBV27 with TRBJ1-1, with D perhaps TRBD1 (6 bases). CDR3 protein: CASSLSAGDENTEAFF. CDR3 coding DNA: TGTGCCAGCAGTTTATCGGCAGGGGACGAGAACACTGAAGCTTTCTTT.